The 6 T cell receptor beta chains given below trace back to one sample, sequenced in a study of cytomegalovirus exposure and HLA in healthy donors. Primers: 60 Vbeta forward and 13 Jbeta reverse. The assay was immunoSEQ multiplex PCR, and TCRdb's table has in-frame clones only and misses some. Found here are about 98,000 clones, roughly 76% of them singletons; the top ten hold roughly 2.5%. The sample taken for sequencing was PBMCs. The receptor source for this set is a man in his forties or fifties in good health and CMV-seronegative.

This clone was seen a single time. The V call is TRBV9, the J call TRBJ2-3; 10 bases fit TRBD2. The CDR3 is made up of 16 amino acids. Unmatched junction bases numbered 5, after V lost 0 bases and J lost 4 bases. Germline CDR1 reads SGDLS; CDR2 reads YYNGEE. The CDR3, as DNA: TGTGCCAGCAGCGTAGCGGCTAGCGGGAGCGCAGATACGCAGTATTTT. As protein: CASSVAASGSADTQYF.

V usage is TRBV5-1 and J usage is TRBJ2-3, with 13 bases fitting TRBD2. With 4 bases clipped from V and 4 bases from J, the junction kept 9 bases outside the gene matches. CDR1 and CDR2 (germline): SGHRS, YFSETQ. This CDR3 is 17 amino acids long. The CDR3 coding sequence is TGCGCCAGCAGCGAGGGACTAGCGGGACCAGCTCCAGATACGCAGTATTTT. Encoded protein: CASSEGLAGPAPDTQYF. The complete variable domain, with remaining parts taken from reference TRBV5-1 and TRBJ2-3, reads KAGVTQTPRYLIKTRGQQVTLSCSPISGHRSVSWYQQTPGQGLQFLFEYFSETQRNKGNFPGRFSGRQFSNSRSEMNVSTLELGDSALYLCASSEGLAGPAPDTQYFGPGTRLTVL.

The chain couples TRBV5-1 to TRBJ1-1; 8 bases align to TRBD1. There are 16 residues in the CDR3. CDR1 is SGHRS and CDR2 is YFSETQ in the germline V gene. J lost 3 bases, V lost 2 bases, and 9 bases had no gene match. CDR3 protein: CASSFSSRGRDTEAFF. The DNA for the CDR3 is TGCGCCAGCAGCTTTTCCTCCAGGGGGCGTGACACTGAAGCTTTCTTT.

This sequence joins TRBV27 and TRBJ2-6; 8 bases map to TRBD2. In germline, CDR1 is MNHEY, CDR2 SMNVEV (reference sequence). V lost 4 bases, J lost 1 base, and 12 bases stayed unmatched. The CDR3 has 19 residues. In nucleotides, the CDR3 is TGTGCCAGCAGTTCCCCGTTTGGCGGGAGGCGATCTGGGGCCAACGTCCTGACTTTC. It translates to CASSSPFGGRRSGANVLTF. The entire variable domain, with the rest obtained from reference TRBV27 and TRBJ2-6, is as follows: EAQVTQNPRYLITVTGKKLTVTCSQNMNHEYMSWYRQDPGLGLRQIYYSMNVEVTDKGDVPEGYKVSRKEKRNFPLILESPSPNQTSLYFCASSSPFGGRRSGANVLTFGAGSRLTVL.

This chain links TRBV29-1 with TRBJ2-1; no firm D call. V was clipped by 0 bases and J by 9 bases, with 3 bases between them. Germline CDR1 SQVTM, CDR2 ANQGSEA. This CDR3 comprises 10 residues. In DNA, the CDR3 is TGCAGCGTTGAAGATCTTGAGCAGTTCTTC. Protein sequence: CSVEDLEQFF.

The V and J genes are TRBV5-1 and TRBJ2-7; TRBD2 is a possible D gene (5 bases). The CDR3 loop spans 14 amino acids. The V end was cut by 0 bases, the J end by 2 bases, with 9 bases between. Germline-derived CDR1 and CDR2 are SGHRS and YFSETQ. This CDR3 reads CASSLDGGAYEQYF. As DNA, the CDR3 is TGCGCCAGCAGCTTGGATGGAGGAGCCTACGAGCAGTACTTC.